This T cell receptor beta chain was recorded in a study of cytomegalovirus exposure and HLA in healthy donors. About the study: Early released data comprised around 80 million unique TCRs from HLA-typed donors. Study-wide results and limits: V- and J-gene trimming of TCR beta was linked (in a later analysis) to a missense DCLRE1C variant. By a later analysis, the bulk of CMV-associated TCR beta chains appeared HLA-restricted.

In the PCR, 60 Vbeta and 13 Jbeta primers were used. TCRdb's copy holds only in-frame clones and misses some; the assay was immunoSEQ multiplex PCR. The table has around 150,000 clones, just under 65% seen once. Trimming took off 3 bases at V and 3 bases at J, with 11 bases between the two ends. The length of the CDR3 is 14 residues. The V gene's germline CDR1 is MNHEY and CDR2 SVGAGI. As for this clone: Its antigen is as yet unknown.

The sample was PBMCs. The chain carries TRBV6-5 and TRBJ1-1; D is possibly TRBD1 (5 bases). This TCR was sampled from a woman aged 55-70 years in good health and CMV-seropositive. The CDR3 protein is CASSYTAGDTEAFF. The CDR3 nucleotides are TGTGCCAGCAGTTATACGGCGGGGGACACTGAAGCTTTCTTT.